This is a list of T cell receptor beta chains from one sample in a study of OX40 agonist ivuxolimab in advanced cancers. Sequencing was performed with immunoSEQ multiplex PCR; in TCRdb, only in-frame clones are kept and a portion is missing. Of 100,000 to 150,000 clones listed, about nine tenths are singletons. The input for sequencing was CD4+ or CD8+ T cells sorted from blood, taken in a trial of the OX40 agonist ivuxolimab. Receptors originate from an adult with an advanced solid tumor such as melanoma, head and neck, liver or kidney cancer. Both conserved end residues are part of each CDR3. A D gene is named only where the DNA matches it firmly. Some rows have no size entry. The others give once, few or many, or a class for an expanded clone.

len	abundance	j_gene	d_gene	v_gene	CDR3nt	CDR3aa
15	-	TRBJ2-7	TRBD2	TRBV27	TGTGCCAGCAGTTTCAATCTAGCGGGGGGCTACGAGCAGTACTTC	CASSFNLAGGYEQYF
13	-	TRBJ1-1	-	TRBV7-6	TGTGCCAGCAGCTGGGGGGGGGATACTGAAGCTTTCTTT	CASSWGGDTEAFF
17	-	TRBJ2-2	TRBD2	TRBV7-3	TGTGCCAGCAGCTTATTGGGGGTTCTAGCGGCTGGCGGGGAGCTGTTTTTT	CASSLLGVLAAGGELFF
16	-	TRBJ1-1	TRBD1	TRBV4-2	TGTGCCAGCAGCCAGCAGGGGGGTCGAATGAACACTGAAGCTTTCTTT	CASSQQGGRMNTEAFF
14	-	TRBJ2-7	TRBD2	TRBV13	TGTGCCAGCAGCCCGCGACTAGCCGGTCACGAGCAGTACTTC	CASSPRLAGHEQYF
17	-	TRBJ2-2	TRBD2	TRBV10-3	TGTGCCATCAGTGGACTCCCAGCGGGAGGGCCCACCGGGGAGCTGTTTTTT	CAISGLPAGGPTGELFF
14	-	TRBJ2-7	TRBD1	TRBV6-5	TGTGCCAGCAGCCGGGACAGTAAGGGCTACGAGCAGTACTTC	CASSRDSKGYEQYF
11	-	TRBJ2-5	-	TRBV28	TGTGCCAGCAGTCCCCAAGAGACCCAGTACTTC	CASSPQETQYF
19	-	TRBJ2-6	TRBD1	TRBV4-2	TGTGCCAGCAGCCCCAAGGAGGGACAGGGCATTTCTGGGGCCAACGTCCTGACTTTC	CASSPKEGQGISGANVLTF
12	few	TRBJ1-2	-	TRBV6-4	TGTGCCAGCAGGGGGAGCTACTATGGCTACACCTTC	CASRGSYYGYTF
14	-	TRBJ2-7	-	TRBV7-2	TGTGCCAGCAGCTTATCGCAGCGGAGCTACGAGCAGTACTTC	CASSLSQRSYEQYF
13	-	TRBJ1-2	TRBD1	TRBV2	TGTGCCAGCAGAACCACAGGGGGCTATGGCTACACCTTC	CASRTTGGYGYTF
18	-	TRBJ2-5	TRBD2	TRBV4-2	TGTGCCAGCAGCCCCTCCTCGACTAGCGGGAGGGGAGGGGAGACCCAGTACTTC	CASSPSSTSGRGGETQYF
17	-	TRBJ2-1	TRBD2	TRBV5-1	TGCGCCAGCAGCCTGGTGGGTAGCGGGAGGGCCTACAATGAGCAGTTCTTC	CASSLVGSGRAYNEQFF
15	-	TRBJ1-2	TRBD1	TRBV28	TGTGCCAGCAGTGCCTCCGGGACAGGGATTCAGGGCTACACCTTC	CASSASGTGIQGYTF
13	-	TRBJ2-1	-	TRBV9	TGTGCCAGCAGCGTAGGAGTGTACAATGAGCAGTTCTTC	CASSVGVYNEQFF
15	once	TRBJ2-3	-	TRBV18	TGTGCCAGCTCACCACTGCTATTGGGCACAGATACGCAGTATTTT	CASSPLLLGTDTQYF
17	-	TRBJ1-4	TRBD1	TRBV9	TGTGCCAGCAGCGTACTGGGACAGGCGCCGGCTACGGAAAAACTGTTTTTT	CASSVLGQAPATEKLFF
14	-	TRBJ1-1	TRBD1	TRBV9	TGTGCCAGCAGCGCGACAGGGCTGAACACTGAAGCTTTCTTT	CASSATGLNTEAFF
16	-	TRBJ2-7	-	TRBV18	TGTGCCAGCTCACCACTCACACAGGGCTCAACCTACGAGCAGTACTTC	CASSPLTQGSTYEQYF
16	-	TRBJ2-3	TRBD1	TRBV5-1	TGCGCCAGCAGCTTGGGACAGGGGGCCGGGACAGATACGCAGTATTTT	CASSLGQGAGTDTQYF
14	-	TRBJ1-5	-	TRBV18	TGTGCCAGCTCACAGGGGGTCGGGAGTCAGCCCCAGCATTTT	CASSQGVGSQPQHF
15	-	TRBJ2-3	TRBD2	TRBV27	TGTGCCAGCAGTTTCGGGCGCGGGAGAGAAGATACGCAGTATTTT	CASSFGRGREDTQYF
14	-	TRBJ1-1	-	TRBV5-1	TGCGCCAGCACACCGAAATTAGCGGCCACTGAAGCTTTCTTT	CASTPKLAATEAFF
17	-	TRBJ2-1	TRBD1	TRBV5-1	TGCGCCAGCAGGGAGACAGGGGTCTCCCCCAGATACAATGAGCAGTTCTTC	CASRETGVSPRYNEQFF
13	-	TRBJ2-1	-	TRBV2	TGTGCCAGCCCTTCGGGGCGGCTCAATGAGCAGTTCTTC	CASPSGRLNEQFF
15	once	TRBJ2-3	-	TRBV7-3	TGTGCCAGCAGCTTCCTCCCGACTAGTCCAGATACGCAGTATTTT	CASSFLPTSPDTQYF
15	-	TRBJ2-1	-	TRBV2	TGTGCCAGCAGTGAAACCATTTGGGACTCCGCTGAGCAGTTCTTC	CASSETIWDSAEQFF
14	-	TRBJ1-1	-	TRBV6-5	TGTGCCAGCAGTTATACCGGGGGGAACACTGAAGCTTTCTTT	CASSYTGGNTEAFF
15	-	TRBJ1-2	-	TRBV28	TGTGCCAGCAGTTACCCTGGAGGGGAGCTAGGGGGCTACACCTTC	CASSYPGGELGGYTF
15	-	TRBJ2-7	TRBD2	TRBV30	TGTGCCTGGAGTGTTGGTAGCGGGAGCTCCTACGAGCAGTACTTC	CAWSVGSGSSYEQYF
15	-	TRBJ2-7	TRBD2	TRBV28	TGTGCCAGCAGTTTAGGCCTAGCGGGAATCTACGAGCAGTACTTC	CASSLGLAGIYEQYF
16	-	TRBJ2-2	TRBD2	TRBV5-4	TGTGCCAGCAGCGCGGGCCAGCGGGAGACCACCGGGGAGCTGTTTTTT	CASSAGQRETTGELFF
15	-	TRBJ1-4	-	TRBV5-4	TGTGCCAGCAGCTCAAACCGGGGCTCTAATGAAAAACTGTTTTTT	CASSSNRGSNEKLFF
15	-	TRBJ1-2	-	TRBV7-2	TGTGCCAGCAGCTTAGAAGGAGGGGCTGGCTATGGCTACACCTTC	CASSLEGGAGYGYTF
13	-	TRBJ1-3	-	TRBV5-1	TGCGCCAGCGGCCTCCTCGGTGGAAACACCATATATTTT	CASGLLGGNTIYF
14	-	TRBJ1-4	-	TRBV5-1	TGCGCCAGCAGCCTACAGGGAGTTGGCGAAAAACTGTTTTTT	CASSLQGVGEKLFF
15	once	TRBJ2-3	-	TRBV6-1	TGTGCCAGCAATCGCCAGCACTTAAGCACAGATACGCAGTATTTT	CASNRQHLSTDTQYF
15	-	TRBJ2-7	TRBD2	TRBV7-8	TGTGCCAGCAGCTTAGCGTACGGGGGGACCTACGAGCAGTACTTC	CASSLAYGGTYEQYF
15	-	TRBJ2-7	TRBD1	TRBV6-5	TGTGCCAGCAGTTACGGGACAGGGAAATCCTACGAGCAGTACTTC	CASSYGTGKSYEQYF
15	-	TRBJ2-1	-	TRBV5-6	TGTGCCAGCAGTTACCCCGGGACCTCCCACAATGAGCAGTTCTTC	CASSYPGTSHNEQFF
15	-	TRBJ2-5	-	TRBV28	TGTGCCAGCAGTTTACCGGGGGCCGCGCGAGAGACCCAGTACTTC	CASSLPGAARETQYF
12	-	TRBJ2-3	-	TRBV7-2	TGTGCCAGCAGCTTAGAGGGAGATACGCAGTATTTT	CASSLEGDTQYF
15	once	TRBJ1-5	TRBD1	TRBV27	TGTGCCAGCAGTTTACTCGGGACAGGGAATCAGCCCCAGCATTTT	CASSLLGTGNQPQHF
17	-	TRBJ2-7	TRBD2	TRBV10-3	TGTGCCATCAGTGGGCGGGTACTAGCGGGAGCGGCAGACGAGCAGTACTTC	CAISGRVLAGAADEQYF
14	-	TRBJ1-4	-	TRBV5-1	TGCGCCAGCAGCTTGACTGAGGGGAATGAAAAACTGTTTTTT	CASSLTEGNEKLFF
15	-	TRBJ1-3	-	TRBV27	TGTGCCAGCAGTCTCGGGGGCAGTTCTGGAAACACCATATATTTT	CASSLGGSSGNTIYF
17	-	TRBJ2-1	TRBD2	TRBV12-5	TGTGCTAGTGGTTCAGCCAATCTAGCGGGAGGGGCCACCGAGCAGTTCTTC	CASGSANLAGGATEQFF
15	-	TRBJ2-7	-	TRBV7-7	TGTGCTAGCAGCTGCAGTTGGGGGAGCTTCTACGAGCAGTACTTC	CASSCSWGSFYEQYF
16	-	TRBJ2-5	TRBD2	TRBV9	TGTGCCAGCAGCGTAGGGACTAGCGGGACCCAAGAGACCCAGTACTTC	CASSVGTSGTQETQYF